This TCR beta chain was sequenced in a study of blood T cell repertoires in COVID-19. Study-level information: PBMCs, B-cell-depleted T cells, or T cells provided the cDNA or gDNA that made up the material.

The table lists this clone with a few counts. J was trimmed by 6 bases and V by 0 bases; bases with no gene match: 3. The CDR3 is made up of 15 amino acids. Germline V gene lookup returns CDR1 MNHEY and CDR2 SVGAGI. Authors' data handling: From reference gene primer amplification, estimates of nucleated cell counts were derived. The method was immunoSEQ multiplex PCR; TCRdb's version includes in-frame clones alone and lacks a portion of them. That table supplies the V and J calls and clone size; D and trimming were determined from the DNA. The profile shows 150,000 to 200,000 clones, over 60% of them singletons.

The chain combines TRBV6-5 with TRBJ2-7; 12 bases match TRBD1. The TCR was taken from a man between 60 and 70 years old with acute or convalescent COVID-19. The sequenced material came from peripheral blood. The CDR3, as DNA: TGTGCCAGCAGTTACTCGGGGACAGGGGGCGGCGAGCAGTACTTC. It codes for CASSYSGTGGGEQYF.